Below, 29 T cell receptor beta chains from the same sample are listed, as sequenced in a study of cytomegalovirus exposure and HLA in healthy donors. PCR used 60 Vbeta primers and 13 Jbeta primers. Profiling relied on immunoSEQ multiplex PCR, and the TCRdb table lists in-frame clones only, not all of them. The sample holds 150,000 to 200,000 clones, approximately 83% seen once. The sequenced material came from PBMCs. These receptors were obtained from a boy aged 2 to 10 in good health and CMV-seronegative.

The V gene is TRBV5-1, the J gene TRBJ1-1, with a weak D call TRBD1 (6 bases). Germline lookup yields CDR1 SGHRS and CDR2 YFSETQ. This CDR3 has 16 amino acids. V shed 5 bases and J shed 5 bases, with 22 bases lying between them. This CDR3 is CASRMRGGPLLTEAFF. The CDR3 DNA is TGCGCCAGCAGGATGAGGGGGGGACCCCTACTTACTGAAGCTTTCTTT.

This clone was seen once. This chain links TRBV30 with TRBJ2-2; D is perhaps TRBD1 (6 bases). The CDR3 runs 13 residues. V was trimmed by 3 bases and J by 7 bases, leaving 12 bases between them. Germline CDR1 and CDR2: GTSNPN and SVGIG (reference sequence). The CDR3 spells CAWRIEGVGELFF. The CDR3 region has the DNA TGTGCCTGGAGGATAGAGGGGGTCGGGGAGCTGTTTTTT.

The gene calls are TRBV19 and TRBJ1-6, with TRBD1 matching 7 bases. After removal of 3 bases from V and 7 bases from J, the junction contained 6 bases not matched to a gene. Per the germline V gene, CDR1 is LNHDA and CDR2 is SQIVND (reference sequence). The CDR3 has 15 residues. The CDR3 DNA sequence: TGTGCCAGTAGTATGGTTCGGGACAGAAATTCACCCCTCCACTTT. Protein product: CASSMVRDRNSPLHF.

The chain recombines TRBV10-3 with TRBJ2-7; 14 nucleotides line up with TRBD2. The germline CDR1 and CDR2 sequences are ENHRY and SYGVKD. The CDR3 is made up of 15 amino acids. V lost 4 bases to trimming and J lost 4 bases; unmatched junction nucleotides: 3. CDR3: CAISGGTSGSYEQYF. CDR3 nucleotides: TGTGCCATCAGTGGGGGGACTAGCGGGAGTTACGAGCAGTACTTC.

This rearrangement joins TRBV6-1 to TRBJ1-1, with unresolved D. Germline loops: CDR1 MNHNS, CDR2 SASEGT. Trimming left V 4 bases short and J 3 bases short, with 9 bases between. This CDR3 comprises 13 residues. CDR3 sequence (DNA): TGTGCCAGCAGTGTAGAGTTGTACACTGAAGCTTTCTTT. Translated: CASSVELYTEAFF.

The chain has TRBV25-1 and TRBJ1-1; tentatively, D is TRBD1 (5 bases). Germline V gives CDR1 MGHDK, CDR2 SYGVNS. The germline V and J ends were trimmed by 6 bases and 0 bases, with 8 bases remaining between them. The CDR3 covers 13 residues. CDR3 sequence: CASRATVNTEAFF. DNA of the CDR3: TGTGCCAGCAGGGCGACAGTGAACACTGAAGCTTTCTTT.

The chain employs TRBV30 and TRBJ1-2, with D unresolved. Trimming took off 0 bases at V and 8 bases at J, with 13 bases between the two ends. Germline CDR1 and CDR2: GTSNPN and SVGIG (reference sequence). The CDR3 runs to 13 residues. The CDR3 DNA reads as TGTGCCTGGAGTGTACCCCCTCACATGGGCTACACCTTC. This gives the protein CAWSVPPHMGYTF.

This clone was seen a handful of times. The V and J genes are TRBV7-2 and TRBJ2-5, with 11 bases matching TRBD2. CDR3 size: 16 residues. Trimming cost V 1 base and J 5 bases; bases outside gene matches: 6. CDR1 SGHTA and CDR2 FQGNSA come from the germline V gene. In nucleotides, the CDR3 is TGTGCCAGCAGCTTAGTGTCTAGCGGGGGGATGGAGACCCAGTACTTC. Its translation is CASSLVSSGGMETQYF.

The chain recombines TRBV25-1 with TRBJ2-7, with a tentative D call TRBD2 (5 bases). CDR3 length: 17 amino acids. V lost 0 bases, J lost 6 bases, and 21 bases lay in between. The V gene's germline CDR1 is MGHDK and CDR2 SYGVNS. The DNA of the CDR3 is TGTGCCAGCAGTGAATATAAGTCGACGGGAACCCCCCGCGAGCAGTACTTC. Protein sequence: CASSEYKSTGTPREQYF.

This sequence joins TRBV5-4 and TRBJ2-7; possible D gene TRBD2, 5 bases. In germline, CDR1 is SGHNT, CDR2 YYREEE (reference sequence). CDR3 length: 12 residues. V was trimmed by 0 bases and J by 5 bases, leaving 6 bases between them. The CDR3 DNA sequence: TGTGCCAGCAGCTTGGTCGGGGACGAGCAGTACTTC. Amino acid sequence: CASSLVGDEQYF.

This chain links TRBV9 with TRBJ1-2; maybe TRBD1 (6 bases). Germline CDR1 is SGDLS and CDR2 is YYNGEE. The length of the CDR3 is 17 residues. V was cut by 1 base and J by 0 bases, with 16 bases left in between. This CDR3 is CASSVRYQGLTNYGYTF. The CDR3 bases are TGTGCCAGCAGCGTAAGGTACCAGGGGTTAACTAACTATGGCTACACCTTC.

CDR3 sequence (DNA): TGTGCCAGCAGAGTGTGGCAGGGGGCTCCTGGGGCCAACGTCCTGACTTTC. This sequence encodes CASRVWQGAPGANVLTF. The genes are TRBV2 and TRBJ2-6, with 8 bases aligning to TRBD1. V gave up 6 bases and J gave up 2 bases; unmatched junction bases: 9. Germline assignment: CDR1 SNHLY and CDR2 FYNNEI. The CDR3 length is 17 residues.

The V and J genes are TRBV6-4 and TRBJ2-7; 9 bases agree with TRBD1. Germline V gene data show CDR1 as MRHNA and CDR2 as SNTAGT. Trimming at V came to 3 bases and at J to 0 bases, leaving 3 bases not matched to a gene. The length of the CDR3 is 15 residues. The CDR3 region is CASSETGGDSYEQYF. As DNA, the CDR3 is TGTGCCAGCAGTGAGACAGGGGGAGACTCCTACGAGCAGTACTTC.

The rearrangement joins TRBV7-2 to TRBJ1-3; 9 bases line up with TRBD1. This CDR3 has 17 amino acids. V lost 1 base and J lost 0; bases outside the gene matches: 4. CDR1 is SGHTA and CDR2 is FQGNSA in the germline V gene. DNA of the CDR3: TGTGCCAGCAGCTTAGATACAGGGGGCGACTCTGGAAACACCATATATTTT. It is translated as CASSLDTGGDSGNTIYF.

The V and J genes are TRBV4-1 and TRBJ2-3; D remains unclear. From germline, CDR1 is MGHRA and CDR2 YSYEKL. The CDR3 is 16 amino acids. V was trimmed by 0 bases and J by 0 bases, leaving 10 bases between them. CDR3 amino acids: CASSQDLSTSTDTQYF. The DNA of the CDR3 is TGCGCCAGCAGCCAAGATTTAAGTACAAGCACAGATACGCAGTATTTT.

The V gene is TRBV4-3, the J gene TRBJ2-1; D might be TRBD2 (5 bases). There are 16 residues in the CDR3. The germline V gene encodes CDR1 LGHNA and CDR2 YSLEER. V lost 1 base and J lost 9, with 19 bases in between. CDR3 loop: CASSQGTRSEGIEQFF. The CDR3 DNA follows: TGCGCCAGCAGCCAAGGAACTAGGTCGGAAGGGATTGAGCAGTTCTTC.

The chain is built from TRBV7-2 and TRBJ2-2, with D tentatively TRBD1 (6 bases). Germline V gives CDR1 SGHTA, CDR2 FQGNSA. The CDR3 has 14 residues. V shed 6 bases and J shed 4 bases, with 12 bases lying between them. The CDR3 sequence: CASSFRQVTGELFF. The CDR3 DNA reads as TGTGCCAGCAGTTTCCGACAGGTCACCGGGGAGCTGTTTTTT.

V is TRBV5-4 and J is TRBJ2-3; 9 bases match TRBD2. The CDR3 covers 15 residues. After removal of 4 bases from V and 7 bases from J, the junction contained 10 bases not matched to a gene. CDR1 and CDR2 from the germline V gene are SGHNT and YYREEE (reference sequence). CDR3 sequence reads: CASSGAGGPRNTQYF. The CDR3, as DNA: TGTGCCAGCAGCGGGGCGGGAGGGCCTCGGAATACGCAGTATTTT.

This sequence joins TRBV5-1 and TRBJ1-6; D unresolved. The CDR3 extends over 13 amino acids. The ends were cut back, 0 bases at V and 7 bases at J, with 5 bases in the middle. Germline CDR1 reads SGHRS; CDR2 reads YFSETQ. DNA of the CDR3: TGCGCCAGCAGCTTGGGGCAGAATTCACCCCTCCACTTT. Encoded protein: CASSLGQNSPLHF.

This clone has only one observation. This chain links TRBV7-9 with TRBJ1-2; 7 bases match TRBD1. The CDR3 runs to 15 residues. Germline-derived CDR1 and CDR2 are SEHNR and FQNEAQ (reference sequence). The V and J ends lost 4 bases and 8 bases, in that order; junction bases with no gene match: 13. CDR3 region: CASSSRQGPIRGYTF. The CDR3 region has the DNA TGTGCCAGCAGCTCCAGACAGGGACCTATACGGGGCTACACCTTC.

The CDR3 nucleotides are TGTGCCAGCAGCTCCGCAGGGGGTGGCACTGAAGCTTTCTTT. This encodes CASSSAGGGTEAFF. The V and J genes are TRBV27 and TRBJ1-1; TRBD1 agrees at 7 bases. The CDR3 totals 14 residues. After removal of 6 bases from V and 4 bases from J, the junction contained 8 bases not matched to a gene. Germline CDR1 and CDR2: MNHEY and SMNVEV (reference sequence).

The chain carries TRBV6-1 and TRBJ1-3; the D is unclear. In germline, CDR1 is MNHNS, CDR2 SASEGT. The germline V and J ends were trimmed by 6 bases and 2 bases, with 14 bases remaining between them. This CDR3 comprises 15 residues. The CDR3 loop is CASRTSGEAGNTIYF. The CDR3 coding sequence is TGTGCCAGCAGGACCTCTGGAGAGGCTGGAAACACCATATATTTT.

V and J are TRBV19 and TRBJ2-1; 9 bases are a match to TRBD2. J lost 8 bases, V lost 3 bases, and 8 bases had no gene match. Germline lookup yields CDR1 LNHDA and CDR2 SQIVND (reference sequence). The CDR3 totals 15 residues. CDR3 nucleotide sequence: TGTGCCAGTAGTATGAAACCTAGCGGGATCTATGAGCAGTTCTTC. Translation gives CASSMKPSGIYEQFF.

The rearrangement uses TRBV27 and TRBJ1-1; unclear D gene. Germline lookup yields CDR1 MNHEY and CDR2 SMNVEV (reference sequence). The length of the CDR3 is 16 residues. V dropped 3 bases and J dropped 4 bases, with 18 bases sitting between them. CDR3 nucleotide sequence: TGTGCCAGCAGTTTCGGGAGTCGTCCAGCTTCCACTGAAGCTTTCTTT. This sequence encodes CASSFGSRPASTEAFF.

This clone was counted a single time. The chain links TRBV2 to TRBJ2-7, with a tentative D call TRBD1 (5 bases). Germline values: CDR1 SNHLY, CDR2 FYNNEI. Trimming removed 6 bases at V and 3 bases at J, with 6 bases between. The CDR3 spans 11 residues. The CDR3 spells CASRTGYEQYV. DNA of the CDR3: TGTGCCAGCAGAACAGGCTACGAGCAGTACGTC.

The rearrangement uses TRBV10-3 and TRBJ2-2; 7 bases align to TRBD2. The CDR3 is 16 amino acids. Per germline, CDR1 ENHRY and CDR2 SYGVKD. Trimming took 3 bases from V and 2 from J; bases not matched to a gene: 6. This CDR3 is CAISDPSGANTGELFF. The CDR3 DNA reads TGTGCCATCAGTGACCCTAGCGGTGCTAACACCGGGGAGCTGTTTTTT.

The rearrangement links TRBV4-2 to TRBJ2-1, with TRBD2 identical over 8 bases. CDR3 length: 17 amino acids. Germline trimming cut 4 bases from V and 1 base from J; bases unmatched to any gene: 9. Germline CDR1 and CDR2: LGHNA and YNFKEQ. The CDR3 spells CASSPSFPSGSYNEQFF. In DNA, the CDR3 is TGTGCCAGCAGCCCATCCTTTCCTAGCGGGTCCTACAATGAGCAGTTCTTC.

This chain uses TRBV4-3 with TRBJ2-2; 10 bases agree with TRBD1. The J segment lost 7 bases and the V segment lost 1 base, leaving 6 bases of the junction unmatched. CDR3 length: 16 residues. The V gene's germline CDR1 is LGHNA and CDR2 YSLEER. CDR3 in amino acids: CASSQGDRGVGGELFF. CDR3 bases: TGCGCCAGCAGCCAAGGGGACAGGGGAGTCGGCGGGGAGCTGTTTTTT.

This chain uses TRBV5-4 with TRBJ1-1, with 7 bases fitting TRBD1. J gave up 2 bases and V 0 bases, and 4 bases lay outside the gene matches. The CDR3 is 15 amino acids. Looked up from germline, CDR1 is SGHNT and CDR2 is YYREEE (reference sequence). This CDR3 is CASSLGYRGNTEAFF. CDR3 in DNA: TGTGCCAGCAGCTTGGGTTACAGGGGTAACACTGAAGCTTTCTTT. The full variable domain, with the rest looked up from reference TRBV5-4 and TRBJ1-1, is ETGVTQSPTHLIKTRGQQVTLRCSSQSGHNTVSWYQQALGQGPQFIFQYYREEENGRGNFPPRFSGLQFPNYSSELNVNALELDDSALYLCASSLGYRGNTEAFFGQGTRLTVV.